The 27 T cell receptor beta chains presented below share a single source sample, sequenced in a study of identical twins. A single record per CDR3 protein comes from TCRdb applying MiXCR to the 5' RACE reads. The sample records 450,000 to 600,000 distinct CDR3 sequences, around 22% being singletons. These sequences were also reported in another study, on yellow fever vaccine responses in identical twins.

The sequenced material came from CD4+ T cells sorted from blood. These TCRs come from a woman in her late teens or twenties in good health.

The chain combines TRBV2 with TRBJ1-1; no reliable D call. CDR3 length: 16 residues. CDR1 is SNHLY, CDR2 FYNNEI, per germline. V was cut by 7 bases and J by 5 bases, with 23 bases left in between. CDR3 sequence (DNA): TGTGCCAGCACGGTCACCGGGCCGCGAGTTCTAACTGAAGCTTTCTTT. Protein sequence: CASTVTGPRVLTEAFF.

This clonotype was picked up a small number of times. The CDR3 is CASRNLRDAQNEQFF. In DNA form, the CDR3 reads TGTGCCAGCAGGAACCTCCGGGACGCACAAAATGAGCAGTTCTTC. The chain has TRBV2 and TRBJ2-1; D may match TRBD1 or TRBD2 (5 bases each). CDR3 length equals 15 residues. Germline lookup yields CDR1 SNHLY and CDR2 FYNNEI. The V gene lost 6 bases and the J gene lost 7 bases, with 19 bases spanning the gap.

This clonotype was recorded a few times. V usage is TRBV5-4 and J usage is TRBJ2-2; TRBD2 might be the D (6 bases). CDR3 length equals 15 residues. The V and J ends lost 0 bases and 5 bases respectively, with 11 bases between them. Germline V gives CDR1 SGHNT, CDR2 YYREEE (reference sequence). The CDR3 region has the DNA TGTGCCAGCAGCTTGGGAGGGAGGAGAACCGGGGAGCTGTTTTTT. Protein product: CASSLGGRRTGELFF.

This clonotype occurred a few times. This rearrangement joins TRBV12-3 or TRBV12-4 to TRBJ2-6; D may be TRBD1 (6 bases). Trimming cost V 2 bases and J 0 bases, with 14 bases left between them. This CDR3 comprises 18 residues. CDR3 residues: CASSLLVLGASGANVLTF. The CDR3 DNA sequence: TGTGCCAGCAGTTTACTCGTTCTGGGGGCCTCTGGGGCCAACGTCCTGACTTTC.

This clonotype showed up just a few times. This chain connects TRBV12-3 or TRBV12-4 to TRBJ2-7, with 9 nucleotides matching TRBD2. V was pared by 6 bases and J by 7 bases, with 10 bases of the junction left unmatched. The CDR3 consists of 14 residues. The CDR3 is CASSPSGRREEQYF. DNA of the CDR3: TGTGCCAGCAGCCCCAGCGGGAGGAGGGAAGAGCAGTACTTC.

CDR3 coding DNA: TGCAGTGCGCCAAGCCGGTACAATGAGCAGTTCTTC. Its translation is CSAPSRYNEQFF. This sequence joins TRBV20-1 and TRBJ2-1; D is unclear. CDR3 size: 12 residues. Germline V gene sequence: CDR1 DFQATT, CDR2 SNEGSKA (reference sequence). V dropped 6 bases and J dropped 4 bases, with 10 bases sitting between them.

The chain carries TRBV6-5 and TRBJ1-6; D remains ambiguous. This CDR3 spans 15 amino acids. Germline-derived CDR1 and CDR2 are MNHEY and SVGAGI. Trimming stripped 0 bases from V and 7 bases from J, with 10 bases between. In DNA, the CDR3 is TGTGCCAGCAGTTACTCCGGGGTGGGGAATTCACCCCTCCACTTT. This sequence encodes CASSYSGVGNSPLHF.

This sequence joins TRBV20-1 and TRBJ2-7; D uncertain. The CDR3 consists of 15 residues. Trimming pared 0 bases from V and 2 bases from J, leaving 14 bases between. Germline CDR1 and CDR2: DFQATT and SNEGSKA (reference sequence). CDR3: CSARDVVTQTYEQYF. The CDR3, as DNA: TGCAGTGCTAGAGATGTGGTGACCCAAACCTACGAGCAGTACTTC.

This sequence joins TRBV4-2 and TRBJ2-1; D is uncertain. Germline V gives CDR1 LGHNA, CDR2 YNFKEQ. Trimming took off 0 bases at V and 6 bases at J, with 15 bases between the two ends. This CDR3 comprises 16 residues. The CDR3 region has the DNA TGTGCCAGCAGCCAAGATTGGGGTAGACCCTCCAATGAGCAGTTCTTC. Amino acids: CASSQDWGRPSNEQFF.

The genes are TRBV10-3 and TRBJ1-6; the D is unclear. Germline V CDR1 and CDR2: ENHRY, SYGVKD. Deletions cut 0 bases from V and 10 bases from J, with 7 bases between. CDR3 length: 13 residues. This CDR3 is CAISESTGSPLHF. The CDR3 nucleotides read TGTGCCATCAGTGAGTCCACCGGCTCACCCCTCCACTTT.

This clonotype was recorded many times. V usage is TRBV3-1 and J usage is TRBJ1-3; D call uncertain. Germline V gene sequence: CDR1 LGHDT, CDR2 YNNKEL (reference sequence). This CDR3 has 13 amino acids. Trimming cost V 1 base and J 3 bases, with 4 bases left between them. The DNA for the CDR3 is TGTGCCAGCAGCCAAGGCAGTGGAAACACCATATATTTT. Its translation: CASSQGSGNTIYF. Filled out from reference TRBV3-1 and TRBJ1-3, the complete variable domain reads DTAVSQTPKYLVTQMGNDKSIKCEQNLGHDTMYWYKQDSKKFLKIMFSYNNKELIINETVPNRFSPKSPDKAHLNLHINSLELGDSAVYFCASSQGSGNTIYFGEGSWLTVV.

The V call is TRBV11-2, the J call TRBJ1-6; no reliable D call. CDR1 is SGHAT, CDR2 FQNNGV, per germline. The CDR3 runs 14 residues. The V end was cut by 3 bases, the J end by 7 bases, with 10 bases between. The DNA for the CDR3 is TGTGCCAGCAGCTTTGGAGGAATCAATTCACCCCTCCACTTT. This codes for CASSFGGINSPLHF.

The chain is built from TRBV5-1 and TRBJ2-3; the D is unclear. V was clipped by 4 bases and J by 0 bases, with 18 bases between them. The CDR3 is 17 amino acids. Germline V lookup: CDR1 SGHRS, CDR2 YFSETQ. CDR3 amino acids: CASSGGVQTPSTDTQYF. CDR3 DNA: TGCGCCAGCAGCGGTGGAGTCCAAACCCCTAGCACAGATACGCAGTATTTT.

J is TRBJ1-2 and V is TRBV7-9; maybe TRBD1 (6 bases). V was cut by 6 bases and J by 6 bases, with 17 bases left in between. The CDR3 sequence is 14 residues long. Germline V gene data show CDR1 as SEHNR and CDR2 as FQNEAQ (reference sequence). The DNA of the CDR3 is TGTGCCAGCAGGCCACAGGGTTGGGGCGATGGCTACACCTTC. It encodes CASRPQGWGDGYTF.

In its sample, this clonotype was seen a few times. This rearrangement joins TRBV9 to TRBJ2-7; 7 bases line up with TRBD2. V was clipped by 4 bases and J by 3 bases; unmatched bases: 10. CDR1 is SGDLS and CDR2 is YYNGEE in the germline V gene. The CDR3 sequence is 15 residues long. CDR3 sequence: CASSSTLAVNYEQYF. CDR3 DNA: TGTGCCAGCAGCTCAACCCTAGCGGTTAACTACGAGCAGTACTTC.

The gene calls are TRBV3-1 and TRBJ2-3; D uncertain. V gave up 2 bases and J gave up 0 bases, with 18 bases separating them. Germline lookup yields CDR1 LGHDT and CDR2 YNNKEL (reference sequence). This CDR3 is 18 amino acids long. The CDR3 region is CASSQSPKLGSSTDTQYF. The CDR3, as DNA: TGTGCCAGCAGCCAATCCCCCAAGCTCGGCTCTAGCACAGATACGCAGTATTTT.

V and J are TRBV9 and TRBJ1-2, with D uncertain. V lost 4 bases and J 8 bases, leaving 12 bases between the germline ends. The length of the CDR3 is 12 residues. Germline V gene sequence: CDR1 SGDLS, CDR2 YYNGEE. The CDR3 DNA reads TGTGCCAGCAGCTCACAGCCACGAGGCTACACCTTC. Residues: CASSSQPRGYTF.

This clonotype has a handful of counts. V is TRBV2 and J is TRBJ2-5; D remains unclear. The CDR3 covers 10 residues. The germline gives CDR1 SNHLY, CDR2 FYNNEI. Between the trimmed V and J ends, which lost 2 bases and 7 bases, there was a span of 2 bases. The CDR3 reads CASSELTQYF. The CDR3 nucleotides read TGTGCCAGCAGTGAATTGACCCAGTACTTC.

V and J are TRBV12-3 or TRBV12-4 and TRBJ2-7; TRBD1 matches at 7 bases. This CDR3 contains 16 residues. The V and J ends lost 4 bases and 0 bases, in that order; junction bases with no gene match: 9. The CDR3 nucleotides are TGTGCCAGCAGTTACACCGGGACAGTGAGCTCCTACGAGCAGTACTTC. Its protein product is CASSYTGTVSSYEQYF.

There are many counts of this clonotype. The CDR3 DNA reads TGTGCCAGCAGCCCCCTGTCGGGGGGGCGGGATACGCAGTATTTT. Translated, it gives CASSPLSGGRDTQYF. The chain employs TRBV28 and TRBJ2-3; 8 positions match TRBD2. The CDR3 contains 15 residues. Per germline, CDR1 MDHEN and CDR2 SYDVKM. V shed 6 bases and J 6 bases; nucleotides not matched to a gene: 11.

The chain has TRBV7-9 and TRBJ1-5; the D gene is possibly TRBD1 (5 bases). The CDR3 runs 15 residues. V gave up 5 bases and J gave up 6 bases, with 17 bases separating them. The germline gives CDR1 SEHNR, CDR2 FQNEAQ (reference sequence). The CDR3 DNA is TGTGCCAGCAGCCCGCGGGGGACCTTGGTTCAGCCCCAGCATTTT. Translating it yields CASSPRGTLVQPQHF.

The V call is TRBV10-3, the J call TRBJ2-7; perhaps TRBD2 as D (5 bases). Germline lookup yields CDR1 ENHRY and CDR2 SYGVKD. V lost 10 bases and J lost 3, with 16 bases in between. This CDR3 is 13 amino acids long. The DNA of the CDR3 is TGTGCCAGCCGGCAGTCGGGGAGCTACGAGCAGTACGTC. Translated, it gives CASRQSGSYEQYV.

The CDR3, as DNA: TGTGCCAGCAGTTTAGGGCAGGGGGGTGCCTACGAGCAGTACGTC. This sequence encodes CASSLGQGGAYEQYV. The V and J genes are TRBV12-3 or TRBV12-4 and TRBJ2-7; perhaps TRBD1 as D (7 bases). V was cut by 1 base and J by 2 bases, with 12 bases left in between. The CDR3 covers 15 residues.

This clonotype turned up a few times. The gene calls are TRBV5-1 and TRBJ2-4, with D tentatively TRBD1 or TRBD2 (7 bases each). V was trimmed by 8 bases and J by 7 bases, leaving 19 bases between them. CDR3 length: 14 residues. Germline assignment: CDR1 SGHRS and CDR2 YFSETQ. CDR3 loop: CASSTGEGRNIQYF. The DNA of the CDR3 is TGCGCCAGTTCAACAGGGGAGGGGCGCAACATTCAGTACTTC. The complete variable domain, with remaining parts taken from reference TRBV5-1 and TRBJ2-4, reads KAGVTQTPRYLIKTRGQQVTLSCSPISGHRSVSWYQQTPGQGLQFLFEYFSETQRNKGNFPGRFSGRQFSNSRSEMNVSTLELGDSALYLCASSTGEGRNIQYFGAGTRLSVL.

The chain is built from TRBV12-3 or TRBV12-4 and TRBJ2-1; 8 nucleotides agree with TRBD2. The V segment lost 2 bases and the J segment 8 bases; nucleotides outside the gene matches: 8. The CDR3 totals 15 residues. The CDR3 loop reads CASSLSGTSRHEQFF. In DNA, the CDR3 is TGTGCCAGCAGTTTATCCGGGACTAGTCGGCATGAGCAGTTCTTC.

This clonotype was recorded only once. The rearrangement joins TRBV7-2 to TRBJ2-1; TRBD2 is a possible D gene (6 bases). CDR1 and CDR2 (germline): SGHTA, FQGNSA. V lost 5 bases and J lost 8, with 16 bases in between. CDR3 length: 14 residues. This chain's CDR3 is CASSPNVGLDEQFF. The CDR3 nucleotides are TGTGCCAGCAGCCCTAACGTGGGACTCGATGAGCAGTTCTTC.

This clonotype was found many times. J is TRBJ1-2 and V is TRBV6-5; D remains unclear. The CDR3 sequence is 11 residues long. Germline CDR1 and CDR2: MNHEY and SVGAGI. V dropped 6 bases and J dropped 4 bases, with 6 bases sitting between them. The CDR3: CASRALYGYTF. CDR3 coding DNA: TGTGCCAGCAGGGCCCTCTATGGCTACACCTTC.